Presented here are 15 T cell receptor beta chains from one specimen sequenced in a study of low-dose radiotherapy and immunotherapy resistance in tumors. Priming of first-strand cDNA relied on TRAV- and TRBV-specific primers (covering alpha and beta chains). Both a constant-region primer and a V-primer adapter served to amplify TCRs across roughly 20 PCR cycles. TCRdb reanalysed the reads using MiXCR and keeps one entry per CDR3 protein. In the table there are 65,000 to 100,000 distinct CDR3 sequences, roughly a sixth of which are singletons. Documented time point: before trial treatment. The sequencing here drew on PBMCs, taken before treatment. All receptors come from a male donor with prostate cancer.

Remarks on this clonotype: Since a far larger clone is one base different, this is likely a read error. The V call is TRBV5-1, the J call TRBJ2-1; D gene ambiguous. Germline V gives CDR1 SGHRS, CDR2 YFSETQ. The CDR3 covers 12 residues. The CDR3 sequence is CASSDLPNERFF. For the CDR3, the DNA is TGTGCCAGCAGCGACCTACCCAATGAGCGGTTCTTC.

This clonotype was picked up many times. The chain carries TRBV2 and TRBJ1-1, with TRBD1 matching 9 bases. CDR1 is SNHLY, CDR2 FYNNEI, per germline. Trimming removed 9 bases from V and 4 bases from J; junction bases left unmatched: 6. The CDR3 sequence is 13 residues long. CDR3 nucleotides: TGTGCCAGTACAGGGGGCGAGGGCACTGAAGCTTTCTTT. It encodes CASTGGEGTEAFF.

This clonotype was found many times. J is TRBJ1-4 and V is TRBV7-9; 10 nucleotides agree with TRBD1. J lost 11 bases, V lost 4 bases, and 7 bases had no gene match. The CDR3 has 14 amino acids. Germline CDR1 reads SEHNR; CDR2 reads FQNEAQ (reference sequence). CDR3 nucleotide sequence: TGTGCCAGCAGCTCGACCGGGACAGGGGACAAACTGTTTTTT. It codes for CASSSTGTGDKLFF.

This clonotype was recorded many times. This chain uses TRBV18 with TRBJ2-3, with D tentatively TRBD2 (5 bases). V lost 4 bases, J lost 2 bases, and 13 bases lay in between. CDR1 is KGHSH and CDR2 is LQKENI in the germline V gene. This CDR3 has 15 amino acids. CDR3 sequence: CASSLSDYITDTQYF. The CDR3 DNA sequence: TGTGCCAGCTCACTAAGCGACTATATCACAGATACGCAGTATTTT.

There are a few counts of this clonotype. A much larger clonotype is one base distant, so this may be a read error. The rearrangement links TRBV6-2 or TRBV6-3 to TRBJ2-7; no clear D gene. Germline V gene sequence: CDR1 MNHEY, CDR2 SVGEGT. Deletions cut 4 bases from V and 3 bases from J, with 4 bases between. The CDR3 totals 11 residues. CDR3 in DNA: TGTGCCAGCAGTTCCTTCTACGAGCAGTACTTC. Translated: CASSSFYEQYF.

This clonotype was observed many times. The V call is TRBV18, the J call TRBJ2-1, with D possibly TRBD1 on 5 matching bases. The germline V gene has CDR1 KGHSH and CDR2 LQKENI. Trimming removed 0 bases at V and 5 bases at J, with 20 bases between. The CDR3 sequence is 18 residues long. The CDR3 here is CASSPPVYLQDRHNEQFF. DNA of the CDR3: TGTGCCAGCTCACCACCGGTTTACCTCCAAGACAGACACAATGAGCAGTTCTTC.

As for this clonotype: One junction end does not reproduce the germline sequence, and a read error may be involved. V and J are TRBV7-2 and TRBJ1-1; maybe TRBD1 (5 bases). Germline CDR1 is SGHTA and CDR2 is FQGNSA. The CDR3 is made up of 14 amino acids. The CDR3 bases are TGTGCCACCAGCTTAGGTTCTTTGGACACTGAAACTTTCTTT. Protein product: CATSLGSLDTETFF.

This clonotype showed up many times. The V and J genes are TRBV20-1 and TRBJ2-7; no clear D. The germline V gene encodes CDR1 DFQATT and CDR2 SNEGSKA (reference sequence). The CDR3 runs to 17 residues. V lost 0 bases to trimming and J lost 0 bases, with 18 bases between them. The chain's CDR3 is CSARDLENKLYSYEQYF. CDR3 DNA sequence: TGCAGTGCTAGAGATTTGGAGAACAAACTATACTCCTACGAGCAGTACTTC.

In its sample, this clonotype was seen many times. The CDR3: CASSHRQGPEEKLFF. DNA for the CDR3: TGTGCCAGCAGCCACCGACAGGGCCCGGAGGAAAAACTGTTTTTT. The genes are TRBV7-9 and TRBJ1-4; TRBD1 matches at 7 bases. This CDR3 has 15 residues. Germline CDR1 is SEHNR and CDR2 is FQNEAQ (reference sequence). The ends lost 5 bases at V and 8 bases at J; junction bases unmatched: 11.

This clonotype was detected many times. The chain uses TRBV6-2 or TRBV6-3 and TRBJ2-5; TRBD1 might be the D (6 bases). Germline CDR1 and CDR2: MNHEY and SVGEGT. V dropped 0 bases and J dropped 2 bases, with 13 bases sitting between them. The CDR3 length is 16 residues. CDR3 sequence (DNA): TGTGCCAGCAGTTACTCCCCCGGGACACCTCAAGAGACCCAGTACTTC. Translating gives CASSYSPGTPQETQYF.

A word on this clonotype: A far larger clone is one base from this, pointing to a likely read error. The chain links TRBV6-6 to TRBJ2-1; TRBD1 agrees at 10 bases. Germline values: CDR1 MNHNY, CDR2 SVGAGI (reference sequence). CDR3 size: 15 residues. The trim removed 5 bases at V and 7 bases at J, leaving 8 bases unmatched. Here the CDR3 reads CASSTPDRGANEQFF. The CDR3 DNA sequence: TGTGCCAGCAGTACCCCGGACAGGGGGGCAAATGAGCAGTTCTTC.

This clonotype came up many times. V gene TRBV19 combines with J gene TRBJ1-1, with D possibly matching TRBD1 (5 bases). This CDR3 comprises 14 residues. Germline assignment: CDR1 LNHDA and CDR2 SQIVND (reference sequence). The ends were cut back, 1 base at V and 7 bases at J, with 13 bases in the middle. The CDR3 coding sequence is TGTGCCAGTAGTATAGGGTACAGGAGACTTGAAGCTTTCTTT. As protein: CASSIGYRRLEAFF. The variable domain in full, completed from reference TRBV19 and TRBJ1-1, reads DGGITQSPKYLFRKEGQNVTLSCEQNLNHDAMYWYRQDPGQGLRLIYYSQIVNDFQKGDIAEGYSVSREKKESFPLTVTSAQKNPTAFYLCASSIGYRRLEAFFGQGTRLTVV.

This sequence joins TRBV11-2 and TRBJ2-5; 9 bases fit TRBD1. Germline lookup yields CDR1 SGHAT and CDR2 FQNNGV. V dropped 2 bases and J dropped 5; count of bases not matched to a gene: 6. The CDR3 has 15 residues. The CDR3 DNA reads TGTGCCAGCAGCTTAAACAGGGGGCGCTTGGAGACCCAGTACTTC. It yields the protein CASSLNRGRLETQYF.

This rearrangement joins TRBV18 to TRBJ1-3; 10 bases agree with TRBD1. The germline V gene encodes CDR1 KGHSH and CDR2 LQKENI. With 2 bases clipped from V and 2 bases from J, the junction kept 6 bases outside the gene matches. The CDR3 has 17 residues. CDR3 coding DNA: TGTGCCAGCTCACCAGGTGGTGGGACAGGGGCTGGAAACACCATATATTTT. Its translation: CASSPGGGTGAGNTIYF.

This clonotype was observed many times. V and J are TRBV3-1 and TRBJ2-7; 9 bases align to TRBD1. Germline-derived CDR1 and CDR2 are LGHDT and YNNKEL (reference sequence). This CDR3 has 16 amino acids. With V trimmed by 3 bases and J by 0 bases, 6 bases remained unmatched. The DNA of the CDR3 is TGTGCCAGCAGCCACAGACCGGGACAGGGCTCCTACGAGCAGTACTTC. Encoded protein: CASSHRPGQGSYEQYF.